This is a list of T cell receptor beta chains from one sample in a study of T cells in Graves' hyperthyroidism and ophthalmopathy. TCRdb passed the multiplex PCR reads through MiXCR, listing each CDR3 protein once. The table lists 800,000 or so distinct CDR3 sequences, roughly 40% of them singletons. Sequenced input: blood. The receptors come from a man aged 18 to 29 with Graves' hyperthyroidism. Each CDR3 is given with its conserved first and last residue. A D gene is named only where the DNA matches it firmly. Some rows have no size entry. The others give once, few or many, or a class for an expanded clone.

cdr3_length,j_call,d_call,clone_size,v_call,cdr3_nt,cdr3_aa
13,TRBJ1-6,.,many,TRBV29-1,TGCAGCGTTTCACAGGGACCCGATTCACCCCTCCACTTT,CSVSQGPDSPLHF
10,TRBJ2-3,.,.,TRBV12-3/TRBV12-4,TGTGCCAGCAGTCCCCAGGCGCAGTATTTT,CASSPQAQYF
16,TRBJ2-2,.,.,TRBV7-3,TGTGCCAGCAGCTTATGGGCAGGAACGAACACCGGGGAGCTGTTTTTT,CASSLWAGTNTGELFF
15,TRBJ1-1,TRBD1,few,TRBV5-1,TGCGCCAGCAGCTTGGTGGGCAGGGGGGCCACTGAAGCTTTCTTT,CASSLVGRGATEAFF
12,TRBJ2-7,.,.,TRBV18,TGTGCCAGCTCTCCCTCGCGGGTCGAGCAGTACTTC,CASSPSRVEQYF
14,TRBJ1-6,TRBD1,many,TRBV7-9,TGTGCCAGCAAACAGGGGTCCTATAATTCACCCCTCCACTTT,CASKQGSYNSPLHF
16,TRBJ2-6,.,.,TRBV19,TGTGCCAGTAGTATAGGACTCTTCCTGGGGGCCAACGTCCTGACTTTC,CASSIGLFLGANVLTF
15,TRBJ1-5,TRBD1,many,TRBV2,TGTGCCAGCAGGACGACAGGGGCCGCGTTTCAGCCCCAGCATTTT,CASRTTGAAFQPQHF
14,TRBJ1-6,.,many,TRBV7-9,TGTGCCAGCAGCTTAGGCCCAGCGGGTTCACCCCTCCACTTT,CASSLGPAGSPLHF
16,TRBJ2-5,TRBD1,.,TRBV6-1,TGTGCCAGCAAGACAGGGGGGTCTGGCGGGAGTAAGACCCAGTACTTC,CASKTGGSGGSKTQYF
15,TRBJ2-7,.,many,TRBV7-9,TGTGCCAGCAGCTTAGGGGACGGGTCTACCTACGAGCAGTACTTC,CASSLGDGSTYEQYF
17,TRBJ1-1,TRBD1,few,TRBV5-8,TGTGCCAGCAGCTTGGTAGGGGACAGGGGGCGATCGTGGAATGCTTTCTTT,CASSLVGDRGRSWNAFF
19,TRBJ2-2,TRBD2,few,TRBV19,TGTGCCAGTAGTACGCGCCTGGGACGTATAACTAGCGGGAGTTGGGAGCTGTTTTTT,CASSTRLGRITSGSWELFF
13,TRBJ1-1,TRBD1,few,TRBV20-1,TGCAGTGCTGGAAAAGGGGGCTTCACTGAAGCTTTCTTT,CSAGKGGFTEAFF
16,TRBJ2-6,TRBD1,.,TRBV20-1,TGCAGTGCTAGAGGGGACAGGGGCTCTGGGGCCAACGTCCTGACTTTC,CSARGDRGSGANVLTF
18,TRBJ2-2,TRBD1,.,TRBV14,TGTGCCAGCAGCCAACGGATCCGGGACAGGGTCGACACCGGGGAGCTGTTTTTT,CASSQRIRDRVDTGELFF
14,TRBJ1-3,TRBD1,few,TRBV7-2,TGTGCCAGCAGCTTAGCCAGGGGGGAAAACACCATATATTTT,CASSLARGENTIYF
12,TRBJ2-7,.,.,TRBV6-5,TGTGCCATCGGACCGGCTTTCTACGAGCAGTACTTC,CAIGPAFYEQYF
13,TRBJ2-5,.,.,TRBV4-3,TGCGCCAGCAGCGAGGGTGTTTCAGAGACCCAGTACTTC,CASSEGVSETQYF
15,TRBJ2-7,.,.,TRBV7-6,TGTGCCAGCAGCCCCGGGTACAGCAACTTTCACGAGCAGTACTTC,CASSPGYSNFHEQYF
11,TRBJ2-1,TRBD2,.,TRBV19,TGTGCCAGTAGTACGGGGGGGCCGCAGTTCTTC,CASSTGGPQFF
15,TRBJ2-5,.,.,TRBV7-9,TGTGCCAGCTCACCCCAACAGGGCCTCCAAGAGACCCAGTACTTC,CASSPQQGLQETQYF
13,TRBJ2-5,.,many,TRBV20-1,TGCAGTGCTAGAGATAGTAGTTTTGAGACCCAGTACTTC,CSARDSSFETQYF
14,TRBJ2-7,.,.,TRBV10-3,TGTGCCAGCAGCCCCCGAATCCTCGACGGAGAGCAGTACTTC,CASSPRILDGEQYF
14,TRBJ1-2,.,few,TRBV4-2,TGTGCCAGCAGCCAACACGGGACCGCCAATGGCTACACCTTC,CASSQHGTANGYTF
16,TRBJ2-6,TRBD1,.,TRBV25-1,TGTGCCAGCAGTGCTCAGGGGGCGGATGGGGCCAACGTCCTGACTTTC,CASSAQGADGANVLTF
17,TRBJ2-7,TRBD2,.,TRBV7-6,TGTGCCAGCAGTCAATTAGCGGGTCCCTCACAGAATTACGAGCAGTACTTC,CASSQLAGPSQNYEQYF
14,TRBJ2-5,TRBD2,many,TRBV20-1,TGCAGTGCTAGGAAGGTAGCGGGAGGAGAGACCCAGTACTTC,CSARKVAGGETQYF